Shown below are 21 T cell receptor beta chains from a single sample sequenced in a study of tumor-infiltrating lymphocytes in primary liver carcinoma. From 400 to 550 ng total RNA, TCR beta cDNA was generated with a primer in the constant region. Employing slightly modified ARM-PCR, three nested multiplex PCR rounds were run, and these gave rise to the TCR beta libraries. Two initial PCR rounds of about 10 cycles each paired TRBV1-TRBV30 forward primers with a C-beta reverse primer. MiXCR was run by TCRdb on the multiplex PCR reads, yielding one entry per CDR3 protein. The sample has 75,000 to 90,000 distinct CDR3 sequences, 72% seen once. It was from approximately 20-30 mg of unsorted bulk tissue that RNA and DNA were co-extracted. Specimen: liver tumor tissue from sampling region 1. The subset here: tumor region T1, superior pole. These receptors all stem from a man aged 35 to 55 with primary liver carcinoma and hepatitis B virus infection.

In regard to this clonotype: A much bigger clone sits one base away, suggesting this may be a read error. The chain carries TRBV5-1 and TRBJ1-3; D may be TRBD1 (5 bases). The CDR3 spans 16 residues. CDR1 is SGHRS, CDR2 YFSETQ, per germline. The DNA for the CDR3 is TGCGCCGGCAGCCACACGGGAGGGGCGTTGGGAAACACCATATATTTT. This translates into CAGSHTGGALGNTIYF.

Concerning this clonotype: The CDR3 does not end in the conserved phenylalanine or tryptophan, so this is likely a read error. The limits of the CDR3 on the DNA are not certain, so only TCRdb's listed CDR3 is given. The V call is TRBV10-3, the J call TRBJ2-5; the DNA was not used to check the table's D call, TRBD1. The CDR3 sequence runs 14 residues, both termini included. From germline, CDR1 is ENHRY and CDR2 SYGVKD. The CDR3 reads CAINGQGPQETLYL.

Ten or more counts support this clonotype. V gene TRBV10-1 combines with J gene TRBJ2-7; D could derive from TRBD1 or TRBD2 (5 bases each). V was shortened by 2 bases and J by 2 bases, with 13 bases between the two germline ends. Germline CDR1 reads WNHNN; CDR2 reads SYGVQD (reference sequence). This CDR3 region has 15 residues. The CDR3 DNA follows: TGCGCCAGCAGTGAGACCCGGGACGCCGCCTACGAGCAGTACTTC. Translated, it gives CASSETRDAAYEQYF.

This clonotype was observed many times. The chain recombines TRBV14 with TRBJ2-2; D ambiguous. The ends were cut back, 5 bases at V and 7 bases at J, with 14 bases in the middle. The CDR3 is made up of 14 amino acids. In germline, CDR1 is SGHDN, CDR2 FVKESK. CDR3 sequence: CASSATPGIGELFF. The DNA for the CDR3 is TGTGCCAGCAGCGCGACTCCCGGAATCGGGGAGCTGTTTTTT.

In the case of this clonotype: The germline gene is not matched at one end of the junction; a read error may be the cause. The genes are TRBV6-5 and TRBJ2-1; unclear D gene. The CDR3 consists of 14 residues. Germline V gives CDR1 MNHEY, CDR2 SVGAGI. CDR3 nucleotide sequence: TGTGCCAGCAGCCCAATGGTGGGCAACAACGAGCAGTTCTTC. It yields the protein CASSPMVGNNEQFF.

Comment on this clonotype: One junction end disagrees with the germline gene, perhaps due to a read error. CDR3 DNA sequence: TGTTCCAGCAGGTCTTCACTAGCGGGAGTTGACGGGCAGTACTTC. Its translation is CSSRSSLAGVDGQYF. This rearrangement joins TRBV2 to TRBJ2-7; 11 nucleotides agree with TRBD2. Germline CDR1 is SNHLY and CDR2 is FYNNEI. This CDR3 region has 15 residues.

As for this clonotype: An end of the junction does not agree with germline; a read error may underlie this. Here the CDR3 DNA reads TGTGTCAGCAGCCCGACTAACGGGATCTCCTACAATGAACAGTTCTTC. Translated, it gives CVSSPTNGISYNEQFF. The chain couples TRBV4-2 to TRBJ2-1, with D possibly being TRBD2 (5 bases). Germline loops: CDR1 LGHNA, CDR2 YNFKEQ. CDR3 length: 16 residues.

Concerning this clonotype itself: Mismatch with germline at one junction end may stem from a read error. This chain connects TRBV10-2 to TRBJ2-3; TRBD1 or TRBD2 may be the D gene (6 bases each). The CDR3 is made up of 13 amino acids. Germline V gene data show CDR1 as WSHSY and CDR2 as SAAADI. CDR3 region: CASSEGGKDTRYF. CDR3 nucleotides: TGCGCCAGTAGTGAGGGGGGCAAAGATACGCGGTATTTT.

The CDR3 region is CASSLRLTGEVDNEQFF. Here the CDR3 DNA reads TGTGCCAGCAGCCTGAGACTGACGGGAGAAGTTGACAATGAGCAGTTCTTC. The gene calls are TRBV11-1 and TRBJ2-1; a weak D match, TRBD2 (6 bases). Germline assignment: CDR1 SGHAT and CDR2 FQDESV (reference sequence). The CDR3 totals 17 residues. V gave up 5 bases and J gave up 5 bases, with 22 bases separating them.

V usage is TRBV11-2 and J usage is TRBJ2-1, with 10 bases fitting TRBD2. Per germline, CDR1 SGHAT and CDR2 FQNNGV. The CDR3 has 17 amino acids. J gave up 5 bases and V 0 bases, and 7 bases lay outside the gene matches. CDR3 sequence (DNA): TGTGCCAGCAGCTTAGATATCACTAGCGGGAACCACAATGAGCAGTTCTTC. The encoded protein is CASSLDITSGNHNEQFF.

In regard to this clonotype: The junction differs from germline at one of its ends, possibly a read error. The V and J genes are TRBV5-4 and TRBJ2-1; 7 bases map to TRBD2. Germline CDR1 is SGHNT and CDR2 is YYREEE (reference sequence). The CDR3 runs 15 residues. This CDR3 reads CTSSPSGGLHDEQFF. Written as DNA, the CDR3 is TGTACCAGCAGCCCCTCGGGAGGTCTCCACGATGAGCAGTTCTTC.

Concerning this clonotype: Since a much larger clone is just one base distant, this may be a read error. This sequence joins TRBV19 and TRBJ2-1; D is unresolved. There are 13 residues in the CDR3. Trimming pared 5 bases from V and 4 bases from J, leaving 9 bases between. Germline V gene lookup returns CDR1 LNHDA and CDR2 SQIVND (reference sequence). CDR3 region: CASSSQEYNEQFF. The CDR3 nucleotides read TGTGCCAGTAGTTCCCAGGAGTACAATGAGCAGTTCTTC.

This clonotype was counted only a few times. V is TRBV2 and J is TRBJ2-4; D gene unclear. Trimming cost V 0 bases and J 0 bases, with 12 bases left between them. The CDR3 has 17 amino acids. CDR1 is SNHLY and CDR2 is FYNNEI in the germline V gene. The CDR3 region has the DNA TGTGCCAGCAGTGAAGCGCTTTGGGTTCTAGCCAAAAACATTCAGTACTTC. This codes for CASSEALWVLAKNIQYF. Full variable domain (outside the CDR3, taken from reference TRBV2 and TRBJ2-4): EPEVTQTPSHQVTQMGQEVILRCVPISNHLYFYWYRQILGQKVEFLVSFYNNEISEKSEIFDDQFSVERPDGSNFTLKIRSTKLEDSAMYFCASSEALWVLAKNIQYFGAGTRLSVL.

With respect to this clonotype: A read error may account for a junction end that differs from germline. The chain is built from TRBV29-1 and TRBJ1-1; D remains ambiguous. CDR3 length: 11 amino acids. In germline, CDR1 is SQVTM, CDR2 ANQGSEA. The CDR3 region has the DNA TGCAGCCTTTATTCGAACACTGAAGCTCTCTTT. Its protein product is CSLYSNTEALF.

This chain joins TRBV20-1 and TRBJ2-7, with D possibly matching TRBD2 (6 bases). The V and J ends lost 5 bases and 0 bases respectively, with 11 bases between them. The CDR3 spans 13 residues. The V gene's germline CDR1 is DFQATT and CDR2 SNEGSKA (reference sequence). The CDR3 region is CSASAGDSYEQYF. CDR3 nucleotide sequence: TGCAGTGCTTCAGCGGGCGACTCCTACGAGCAGTACTTC.

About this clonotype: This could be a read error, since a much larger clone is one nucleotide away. The CDR3 nucleotides are TGTGCCTGGGGTAGGGGACTATCTGGAAACACCATATATTTT. This translates into CAWGRGLSGNTIYF. V and J are TRBV30 and TRBJ1-3, with D perhaps TRBD1 (5 bases). Germline-derived CDR1 and CDR2 are GTSNPN and SVGIG (reference sequence). Trimming took 5 bases from V and 1 from J, leaving 12 bases between them. The CDR3 totals 14 residues.

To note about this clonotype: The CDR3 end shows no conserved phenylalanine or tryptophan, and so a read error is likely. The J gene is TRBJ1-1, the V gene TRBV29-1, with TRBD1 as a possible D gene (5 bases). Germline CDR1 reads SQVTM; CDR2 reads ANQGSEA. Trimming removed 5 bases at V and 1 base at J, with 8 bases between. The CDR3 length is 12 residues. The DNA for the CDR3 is TGCAGCGTTCTGGGGCAGAACACTGAAGCTTTCGTT. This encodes CSVLGQNTEAFV.

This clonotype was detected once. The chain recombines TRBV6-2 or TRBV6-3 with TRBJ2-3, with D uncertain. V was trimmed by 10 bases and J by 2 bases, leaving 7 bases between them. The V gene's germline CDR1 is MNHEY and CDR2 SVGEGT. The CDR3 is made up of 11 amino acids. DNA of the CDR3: TGTGCCAACATTTCCACAGATACGCAGTATTTT. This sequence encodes CANISTDTQYF.

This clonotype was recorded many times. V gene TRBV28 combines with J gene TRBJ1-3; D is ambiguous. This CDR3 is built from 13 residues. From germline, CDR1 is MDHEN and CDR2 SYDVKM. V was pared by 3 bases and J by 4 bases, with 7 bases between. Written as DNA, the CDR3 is TGTGCCAGCAGTTTGCCCGGCGGAAACACCATATATTTT. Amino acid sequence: CASSLPGGNTIYF.

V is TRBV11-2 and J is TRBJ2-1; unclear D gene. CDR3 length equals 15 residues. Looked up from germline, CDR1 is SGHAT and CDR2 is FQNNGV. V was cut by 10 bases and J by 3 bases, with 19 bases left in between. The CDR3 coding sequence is TGTGCCACCGGGCAAGACCATCCACACTACAATGAGCAGTTCTTC. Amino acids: CATGQDHPHYNEQFF.

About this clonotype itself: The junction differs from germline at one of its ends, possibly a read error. DNA for the CDR3: TGTGCCTGCAAAATAGGGGAGAGGGAGCTGTTTTTC. Translation gives CACKIGERELFF. The chain uses TRBV6-6 and TRBJ2-2; D is tentatively TRBD1 or TRBD2 (5 bases each). The germline CDR1 and CDR2 sequences are MNHNY and SVGAGI (reference sequence). This CDR3 comprises 12 residues.